These 14 T cell receptor beta chains were all obtained from the same sample, sequenced in a study of cytomegalovirus exposure and HLA in healthy donors. The PCR was carried out with 60 Vbeta primers and 13 Jbeta primers. Generated by immunoSEQ multiplex PCR, the TCRdb table keeps only in-frame clones and is missing some. This table holds about 100,000 clones, 65% to 90% found once. The sequenced material came from PBMCs. Receptors originate from a woman in her sixties or seventies in good health and CMV-seropositive.

The chain carries TRBV5-1 and TRBJ1-2; no definite D call. V was cut by 4 bases and J by 7 bases, with 14 bases left in between. CDR3 length: 13 amino acids. The germline gives CDR1 SGHRS, CDR2 YFSETQ. CDR3 sequence (DNA): TGCGCCAGCAGCCCGGACTATTCGGGTGGCTACACCTTC. Residues: CASSPDYSGGYTF.

This rearrangement joins TRBV30 to TRBJ2-5; D ambiguous. The CDR3 contains 14 residues. Trimming took 3 bases from V and 3 from J, leaving 14 bases between them. CDR1 and CDR2 (germline): GTSNPN, SVGIG (reference sequence). This CDR3 is CAWSRVSAKETQYF. In nucleotides, the CDR3 is TGTGCCTGGAGCCGTGTGTCAGCGAAAGAGACCCAGTACTTC.

This clone was seen only a few times. The V gene is TRBV7-2, the J gene TRBJ2-1; D not resolved. Trimming pared 5 bases from V and 8 bases from J, leaving 13 bases between. CDR1 SGHTA and CDR2 FQGNSA come from the germline V gene. CDR3 length: 13 residues. Written as DNA, the CDR3 is TGTGCCAGCAGCCGAGGCCCATCACATGAGCAGTTCTTC. Translation: CASSRGPSHEQFF.

J is TRBJ1-1 and V is TRBV20-1; D is unclear. Germline-derived CDR1 and CDR2 are DFQATT and SNEGSKA (reference sequence). The V end lost 1 base, the J end lost 6 bases, and 6 bases lay between the germline ends. The CDR3 spans 11 residues. The CDR3 DNA follows: TGCAGTGCTAGAGGTGGAGCTGAAGCTTTCTTT. Amino acid sequence: CSARGGAEAFF.

The chain links TRBV19 to TRBJ2-1; 10 bases map to TRBD2. The CDR3 spans 14 residues. Germline values: CDR1 LNHDA, CDR2 SQIVND (reference sequence). With 8 bases clipped from V and 10 bases from J, the junction kept 11 bases outside the gene matches. The CDR3 bases are TGTGCCAGTCAAGGGCTAGCGGGAGCTTACGAGCAGTTCTTC. Amino acid sequence: CASQGLAGAYEQFF.

This chain joins TRBV11-2 and TRBJ2-7; 8 positions agree with TRBD2. This CDR3 comprises 15 residues. The germline CDR1 and CDR2 sequences are SGHAT and FQNNGV. V shed 5 bases and J 3 bases; nucleotides not matched to a gene: 9. CDR3 coding DNA: TGTGCCAGCAGCGACCACCCGGGACTAGGCTACGAGCAGTACTTC. Translated: CASSDHPGLGYEQYF.

This clone came up once. The chain employs TRBV6-6 and TRBJ2-7, with 7 bases lining up with TRBD1. The germline CDR1 and CDR2 sequences are MNHNY and SVGAGI (reference sequence). J was trimmed by 2 bases and V by 0 bases; bases with no gene match: 1. This CDR3 is built from 14 residues. The CDR3 reads CASSYSGTAYEQYF. The CDR3 bases are TGTGCCAGCAGTTACTCAGGGACAGCCTACGAGCAGTACTTC.

The V and J genes are TRBV5-4 and TRBJ2-3, with D tentatively TRBD2 (5 bases). The CDR3 is 15 residues long. From germline, CDR1 is SGHNT and CDR2 YYREEE (reference sequence). V lost 4 bases, J lost 4 bases, and 16 bases lay in between. The CDR3 reads CASSLTPARADTQYF. The CDR3 DNA reads as TGTGCCAGCAGCCTCACTCCTGCGAGGGCAGATACGCAGTATTTT.

The J gene is TRBJ2-1, the V gene TRBV19, with no clear D. Germline assignment: CDR1 LNHDA and CDR2 SQIVND (reference sequence). This CDR3 contains 11 residues. The ends were cut back, 6 bases at V and 5 bases at J, with 5 bases in the middle. CDR3 in amino acids: CASSENNEQFF. The DNA of the CDR3 is TGTGCCAGTAGCGAGAACAATGAGCAGTTCTTC.

The chain employs TRBV11-2 and TRBJ2-2; the match to TRBD2 covers 10 bases. With V trimmed by 0 bases and J by 11 bases, 6 bases remained unmatched. Germline lookup yields CDR1 SGHAT and CDR2 FQNNGV. CDR3 size: 15 residues. The CDR3 loop is CASSLEASGSKELFF. In DNA form, the CDR3 reads TGTGCCAGCAGCTTAGAGGCTAGCGGGAGTAAAGAGCTGTTTTTT.

This clone has only a few counts. This chain links TRBV7-2 with TRBJ2-7, with D maybe TRBD1 (7 bases). The CDR3 has 16 residues. From germline, CDR1 is SGHTA and CDR2 FQGNSA. The V gene lost 4 bases and the J gene lost 5 bases, with 21 bases spanning the gap. CDR3 DNA sequence: TGTGCCAGCAGCTCCTCAGGGGGGCGGGAAGGCCACGAGCAGTACTTC. Translated: CASSSSGGREGHEQYF.

The chain combines TRBV18 with TRBJ1-3, with a weak D call TRBD1 (5 bases). There are 15 residues in the CDR3. Per the germline V gene, CDR1 is KGHSH and CDR2 is LQKENI. V was trimmed by 0 bases and J by 3 bases, leaving 9 bases between them. CDR3 in amino acids: CASSPPPGVGNTIYF. In nucleotides, the CDR3 is TGTGCCAGCTCACCACCACCGGGGGTTGGAAACACCATATATTTT.

V is TRBV19 and J is TRBJ2-1; 8 positions agree with TRBD2. Trimming removed 5 bases from V and 9 bases from J; junction bases left unmatched: 15. CDR3 length equals 16 residues. Germline assignment: CDR1 LNHDA and CDR2 SQIVND (reference sequence). CDR3 region: CASSPRTSSLSGEQFF. Here the CDR3 DNA reads TGTGCCAGTAGTCCCCGGACTAGCAGCCTATCGGGTGAGCAGTTCTTC. Full variable domain (outside the CDR3, taken from reference TRBV19 and TRBJ2-1): DGGITQSPKYLFRKEGQNVTLSCEQNLNHDAMYWYRQDPGQGLRLIYYSQIVNDFQKGDIAEGYSVSREKKESFPLTVTSAQKNPTAFYLCASSPRTSSLSGEQFFGPGTRLTVL.

This rearrangement joins TRBV2 to TRBJ2-7; possible D gene TRBD1, 6 bases. This CDR3 region has 15 residues. The V gene's germline CDR1 is SNHLY and CDR2 FYNNEI. V was pared by 5 bases and J by 0 bases, with 14 bases between. The CDR3 coding sequence is TGTGCCAGCAGTCCCCAGGGGTTCAGCTCCTACGAGCAGTACTTC. Translation: CASSPQGFSSYEQYF.